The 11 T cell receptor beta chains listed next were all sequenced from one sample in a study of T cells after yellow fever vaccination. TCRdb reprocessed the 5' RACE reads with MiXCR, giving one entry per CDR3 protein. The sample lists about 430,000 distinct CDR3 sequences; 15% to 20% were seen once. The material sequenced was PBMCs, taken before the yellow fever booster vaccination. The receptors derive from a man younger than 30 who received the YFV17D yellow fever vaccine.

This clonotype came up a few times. The CDR3 reads CASSHRPSDNTGELFF. The CDR3 DNA reads as TGTGCCAGCAGCCACCGCCCTAGCGACAACACCGGGGAGCTGTTTTTT. The chain recombines TRBV9 with TRBJ2-2; perhaps TRBD2 as D (6 bases). Germline CDR1 SGDLS, CDR2 YYNGEE. Trimming cost V 4 bases and J 2 bases, with 15 bases left between them. CDR3 length: 16 residues. Full variable domain (missing parts from reference TRBV9 and TRBJ2-2): DSGVTQTPKHLITATGQRVTLRCSPRSGDLSVYWYQQSLDQGLQFLIQYYNGEERAKGNILERFSAQQFPDLHSELNLSSLELGDSALYFCASSHRPSDNTGELFFGEGSRLTVL.

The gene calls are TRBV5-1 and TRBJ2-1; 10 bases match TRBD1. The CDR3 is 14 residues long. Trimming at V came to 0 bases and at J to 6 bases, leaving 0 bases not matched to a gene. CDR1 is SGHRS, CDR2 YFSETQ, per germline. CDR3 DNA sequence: TGCGCCAGCAGCTTGGGGGACAGGGGCAATGAGCAGTTCTTC. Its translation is CASSLGDRGNEQFF. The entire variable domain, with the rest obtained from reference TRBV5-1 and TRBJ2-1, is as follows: KAGVTQTPRYLIKTRGQQVTLSCSPISGHRSVSWYQQTPGQGLQFLFEYFSETQRNKGNFPGRFSGRQFSNSRSEMNVSTLELGDSALYLCASSLGDRGNEQFFGPGTRLTVL.

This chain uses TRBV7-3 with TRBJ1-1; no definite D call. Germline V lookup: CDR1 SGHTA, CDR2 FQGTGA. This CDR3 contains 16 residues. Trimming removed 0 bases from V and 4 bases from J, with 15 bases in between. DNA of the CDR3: TGTGCCAGCAGCTTAACGTGGTCCACGGACGGCACTGAAGCTTTCTTT. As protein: CASSLTWSTDGTEAFF. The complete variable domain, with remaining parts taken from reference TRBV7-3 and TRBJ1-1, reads GAGVSQTPSNKVTEKGKYVELRCDPISGHTALYWYRQSLGQGPEFLIYFQGTGAADDSGLPNDRFFAVRPEGSVSTLKIQRTERGDSAVYLCASSLTWSTDGTEAFFGQGTRLTVV.

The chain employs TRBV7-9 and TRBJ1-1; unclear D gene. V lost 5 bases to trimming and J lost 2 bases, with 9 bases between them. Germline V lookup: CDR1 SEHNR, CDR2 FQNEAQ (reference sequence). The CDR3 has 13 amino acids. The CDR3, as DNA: TGTGCCAGCAGCCCAGTATTAAACACTGAAGCTTTCTTT. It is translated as CASSPVLNTEAFF.

As DNA, the CDR3 is TGTGCCAGCAGCGTACAGGGGGGTGGCTATGGCTACACCTTC. Translated: CASSVQGGGYGYTF. V is TRBV11-2 and J is TRBJ1-2; 8 nucleotides match TRBD1. Looked up from germline, CDR1 is SGHAT and CDR2 is FQNNGV. CDR3 length: 14 residues. The V gene end was trimmed by 5 bases and the J gene end by 4 bases; junction bases not matched to a gene: 6. The variable domain in full, completed from reference TRBV11-2 and TRBJ1-2, reads EAGVAQSPRYKIIEKRQSVAFWCNPISGHATLYWYQQILGQGPKLLIQFQNNGVVDDSQLPKDRFSAERLKGVDSTLKIQPAKLEDSAVYLCASSVQGGGYGYTFGSGTRLTVV.

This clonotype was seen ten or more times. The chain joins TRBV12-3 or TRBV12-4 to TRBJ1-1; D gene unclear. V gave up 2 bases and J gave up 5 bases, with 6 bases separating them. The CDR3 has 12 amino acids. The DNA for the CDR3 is TGTGCCAGCAGTTTAAGGGTTACTGAAGCTTTCTTT. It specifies CASSLRVTEAFF.

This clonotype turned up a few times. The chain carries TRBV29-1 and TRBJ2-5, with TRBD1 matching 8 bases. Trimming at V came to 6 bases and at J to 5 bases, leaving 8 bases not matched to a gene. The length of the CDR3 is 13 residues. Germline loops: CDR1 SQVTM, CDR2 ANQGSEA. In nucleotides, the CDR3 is TGCAGCGTCCGAACAGGGGGATGGGAGACCCAGTACTTC. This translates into CSVRTGGWETQYF. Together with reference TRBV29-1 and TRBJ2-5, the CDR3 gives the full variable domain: SAVISQKPSRDICQRGTSLTIQCQVDSQVTMMFWYRQQPGQSLTLIATANQGSEATYESGFVIDKFPISRPNLTFSTLTVSNMSPEDSSIYLCSVRTGGWETQYFGPGTRLLVL.

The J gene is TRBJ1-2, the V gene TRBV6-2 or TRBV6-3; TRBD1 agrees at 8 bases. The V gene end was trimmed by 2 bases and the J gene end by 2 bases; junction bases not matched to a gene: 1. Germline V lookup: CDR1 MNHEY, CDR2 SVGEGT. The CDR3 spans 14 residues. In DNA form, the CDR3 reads TGTGCCAGCAGTTACCCAGGGGGCAACTATGGCTACACCTTC. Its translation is CASSYPGGNYGYTF.

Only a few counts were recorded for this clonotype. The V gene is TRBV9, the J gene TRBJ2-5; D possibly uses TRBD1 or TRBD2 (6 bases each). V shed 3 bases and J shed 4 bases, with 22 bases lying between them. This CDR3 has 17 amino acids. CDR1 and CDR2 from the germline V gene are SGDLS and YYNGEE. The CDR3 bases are TGTGCCAGCAGCGGCCTCCCCGGGGGCGACGGGCTAGAGACCCAGTACTTC. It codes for CASSGLPGGDGLETQYF.

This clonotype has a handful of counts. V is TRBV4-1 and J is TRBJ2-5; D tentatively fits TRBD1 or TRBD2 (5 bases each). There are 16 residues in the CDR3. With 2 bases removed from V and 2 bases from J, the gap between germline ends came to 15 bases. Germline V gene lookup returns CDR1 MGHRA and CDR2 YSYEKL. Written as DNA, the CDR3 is TGCGCCAGCAGCCAAAAAGCTGGGGGAAAGCAAGAGACCCAGTACTTC. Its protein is CASSQKAGGKQETQYF.

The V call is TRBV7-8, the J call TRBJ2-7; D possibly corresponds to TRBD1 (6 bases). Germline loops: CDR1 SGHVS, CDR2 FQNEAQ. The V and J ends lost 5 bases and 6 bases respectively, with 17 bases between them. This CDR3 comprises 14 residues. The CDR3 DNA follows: TGTGCCAGCAGCCCCCTCCGGGACACGATCGAGCAGTACTTC. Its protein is CASSPLRDTIEQYF.